What follows are 18 T cell receptor beta chains derived from one specimen sequenced in a study of blood T cell repertoires in COVID-19. Produced via immunoSEQ multiplex PCR; TCRdb's table is partial and in-frame only. The sample shows around 140,000 clones, around 84% of them seen only once. Material: PBMCs or T cells enriched from blood (not recorded which). These receptor sequences come from a man aged 35-49 years with acute COVID-19.

The rearrangement links TRBV7-2 to TRBJ1-2; TRBD1 matches at 7 bases. V trimming: 8 bases; J trimming: 1 base; junction bases outside the gene matches: 16. The CDR3 runs 17 residues. CDR1 and CDR2 from the germline V gene are SGHTA and FQGNSA. The CDR3 region has the DNA TGTGCCAGCCCTACGAGACAGGGACGGAGCTTTAACTATGGCTACACCTTC. Translated: CASPTRQGRSFNYGYTF.

The J gene is TRBJ2-7, the V gene TRBV28, with 15 bases aligning to TRBD2. V gave up 4 bases and J gave up 3 bases; unmatched junction bases: 4. This CDR3 has 16 amino acids. Germline V lookup: CDR1 MDHEN, CDR2 SYDVKM. The CDR3 nucleotides are TGTGCCAGCAGTTCGGGGACTAGCGGGGGGTACTACGAGCAGTACTTC. Protein: CASSSGTSGGYYEQYF.

This clone was seen ten or more times. The rearrangement links TRBV28 to TRBJ2-3; unclear D gene. V was trimmed by 5 bases and J by 8 bases, leaving 11 bases between them. This CDR3 has 12 amino acids. Germline assignment: CDR1 MDHEN and CDR2 SYDVKM. DNA of the CDR3: TGTGCCAGCAGTCCCCAGGTAGTTACGCAGTATTTT. Translating gives CASSPQVVTQYF.

This clone was seen many times. This chain connects TRBV25-1 to TRBJ2-5, with 11 bases identical to TRBD2. The CDR3 runs 18 residues. Germline CDR1 reads MGHDK; CDR2 reads SYGVNS. V shed 3 bases, J shed 5 bases, and the junction held 14 bases outside the gene matches. The CDR3 reads CASSDSGLAGRAWETQYF. The CDR3 DNA reads as TGTGCCAGCAGTGATTCCGGACTAGCGGGCCGGGCGTGGGAGACCCAGTACTTC.

V gene TRBV7-9 combines with J gene TRBJ2-5; TRBD1 matches 8 bases. Trimming took 5 bases from V and 4 from J; bases not matched to a gene: 6. The CDR3 totals 14 residues. Germline lookup yields CDR1 SEHNR and CDR2 FQNEAQ (reference sequence). This CDR3 is CASSRVGQGETQYF. The CDR3 DNA reads as TGTGCCAGCAGCCGAGTTGGACAGGGAGAGACCCAGTACTTC. Variable domain in full (rest from reference TRBV7-9 and TRBJ2-5): DTGVSQNPRHKITKRGQNVTFRCDPISEHNRLYWYRQTLGQGPEFLTYFQNEAQLEKSRLLSDRFSAERPKGSFSTLEIQRTEQGDSAMYLCASSRVGQGETQYFGPGTRLLVL.

V gene TRBV6-4 combines with J gene TRBJ1-1; perhaps TRBD1 as D (6 bases). The germline V gene encodes CDR1 MRHNA and CDR2 SNTAGT. The CDR3 runs to 18 residues. V dropped 6 bases and J dropped 4 bases, with 27 bases sitting between them. CDR3 amino acids: CASRAQRTAIYPATEAFF. The CDR3 bases are TGTGCCAGCAGGGCCCAACGGACAGCGATATACCCGGCCACTGAAGCTTTCTTT.

This chain uses TRBV5-1 with TRBJ2-5, with TRBD2 matching 11 bases. Unmatched junction bases numbered 0, after V lost 0 bases and J lost 2 bases. The CDR3 extends over 15 amino acids. The V gene's germline CDR1 is SGHRS and CDR2 YFSETQ. CDR3 sequence reads: CASSLGLAGQETQYF. DNA for the CDR3: TGCGCCAGCAGCTTGGGACTAGCGGGGCAAGAGACCCAGTACTTC.

In its sample, this clone was seen once. This rearrangement joins TRBV6-5 to TRBJ2-7; 10 bases are a match to TRBD1. Trimming took 4 bases from V and 5 from J; bases not matched to a gene: 8. CDR1 MNHEY and CDR2 SVGAGI come from the germline V gene. The CDR3 extends over 15 amino acids. The CDR3 region is CASSSWGQGNNEQYF. As DNA, the CDR3 is TGTGCCAGCAGTTCCTGGGGACAGGGGAACAACGAGCAGTACTTC.

The count of this clone is one. The J gene is TRBJ2-2, the V gene TRBV7-3; D remains ambiguous. In germline, CDR1 is SGHTA, CDR2 FQGTGA. Trimming shortened V by 5 bases and J by 1 base, and 5 bases separated the two germline ends. The CDR3 contains 13 residues. CDR3 DNA: TGTGCCAGCAGCCAACAGAACACCGGGGAGCTGTTTTTT. Amino acids: CASSQQNTGELFF.

The chain recombines TRBV6-5 with TRBJ1-1; D call uncertain. Trimming took 5 bases from V and 7 from J, leaving 14 bases between them. There are 13 residues in the CDR3. Germline CDR1 is MNHEY and CDR2 is SVGAGI. This chain's CDR3 is CASSPDWGGEAFF. CDR3 in DNA: TGTGCCAGCAGTCCCGACTGGGGAGGTGAAGCTTTCTTT.

The chain carries TRBV19 and TRBJ1-2, with 9 bases fitting TRBD1. The CDR3 has 13 amino acids. V lost 5 bases and J lost 3; bases outside the gene matches: 1. The germline V gene has CDR1 LNHDA and CDR2 SQIVND (reference sequence). CDR3 protein: CASSWTGDYGYTF. In DNA form, the CDR3 reads TGTGCCAGTAGTTGGACAGGGGACTATGGCTACACCTTC.

The chain has TRBV6-4 and TRBJ1-2, with TRBD1 matching 7 bases. The CDR3 extends over 15 amino acids. Germline loops: CDR1 MRHNA, CDR2 SNTAGT. V gave up 6 bases and J gave up 8 bases; unmatched junction bases: 15. DNA for the CDR3: TGTGCCAGCAGCCCCTCAGGGAACAGGGGACACGGCTACACCTTC. Amino acid sequence: CASSPSGNRGHGYTF.

The rearrangement links TRBV7-2 to TRBJ2-2; D perhaps matches TRBD2 (5 bases). The V and J ends lost 8 bases and 0 bases respectively, with 13 bases between them. The CDR3 is made up of 15 amino acids. Per the germline V gene, CDR1 is SGHTA and CDR2 is FQGNSA. The CDR3 nucleotides read TGTGCCAGCGCCTTTGGACTCACGAACACCGGGGAGCTGTTTTTT. Translating gives CASAFGLTNTGELFF.

The chain combines TRBV9 with TRBJ2-7; 13 bases fit TRBD2. Trimming took 7 bases from V and 5 from J; bases not matched to a gene: 6. Germline CDR1 is SGDLS and CDR2 is YYNGEE. This CDR3 comprises 14 residues. CDR3 loop: CASARLAGGHEQYF. The DNA of the CDR3 is TGTGCCAGCGCCCGACTAGCGGGAGGACACGAGCAGTACTTC.

The V and J genes are TRBV5-4 and TRBJ2-5; D may be TRBD2 (6 bases). This CDR3 is 16 amino acids long. V was trimmed by 0 bases and J by 4 bases, leaving 16 bases between them. CDR1 and CDR2 (germline): SGHNT, YYREEE (reference sequence). CDR3 region: CASSLGGAAGIETQYF. CDR3 coding DNA: TGTGCCAGCAGCTTGGGTGGGGCAGCGGGTATAGAGACCCAGTACTTC.

The table lists this clone with a count of one. CDR3 sequence: CASSPVGVSSGANVLTF. Written as DNA, the CDR3 is TGTGCCAGCAGCCCAGTCGGGGTTTCCTCTGGGGCCAACGTCCTGACTTTC. The genes are TRBV7-3 and TRBJ2-6; D might be TRBD2 (5 bases). The V gene lost 5 bases and the J gene lost 0 bases, with 14 bases spanning the gap. CDR3 length: 17 residues. Per germline, CDR1 SGHTA and CDR2 FQGTGA.

This clone was observed a few times. This chain joins TRBV5-1 and TRBJ2-1; 7 bases are a match to TRBD1. This CDR3 has 13 amino acids. Per germline, CDR1 SGHRS and CDR2 YFSETQ. With 4 bases clipped from V and 7 bases from J, the junction kept 5 bases outside the gene matches. In nucleotides, the CDR3 is TGCGCCAGCAGCCTGGGACAGCCGAATGAGCAGTTCTTC. Its translation is CASSLGQPNEQFF.

The chain is built from TRBV6-5 and TRBJ2-3; 7 positions agree with TRBD2. In germline, CDR1 is MNHEY, CDR2 SVGAGI. After removal of 5 bases from V and 0 bases from J, the junction contained 5 bases not matched to a gene. The CDR3 has 15 residues. CDR3 residues: CASSLAASSTDTQYF. The DNA for the CDR3 is TGTGCCAGCAGTCTAGCGGCCAGTAGCACAGATACGCAGTATTTT.